These 24 T cell receptor beta chains share one sample of origin, sequenced in a study of blood T cell repertoires in COVID-19. Clones were sequenced by immunoSEQ multiplex PCR, and TCRdb holds only the in-frame ones, with some missing. The sample has 200,000 to 300,000 clones; 86% are singletons. Sequencing input: PBMCs or T cells enriched from blood (not recorded which). The receptors shown here come from a woman under 30 who had recovered from COVID-19.

The rearrangement joins TRBV27 to TRBJ1-1, with D tentatively TRBD1 (6 bases). Trimming pared 6 bases from V and 1 base from J, leaving 15 bases between. The CDR3 length is 15 residues. Germline CDR1 and CDR2: MNHEY and SMNVEV (reference sequence). In nucleotides, the CDR3 is TGTGCCAGCAGCCCAGACCTACAGGGGAACACTGAAGCTTTCTTT. This translates into CASSPDLQGNTEAFF.

With respect to this clone: Other DNA sequences in this sample translate to the same CDR3. The rearrangement uses TRBV7-9 and TRBJ2-1, with 8 positions matching TRBD1. Germline-derived CDR1 and CDR2 are SEHNR and FQNEAQ (reference sequence). The CDR3 is 15 amino acids. The junction had 5 bases not matched to a gene; V was cut back by 6 bases and J by 1 base. CDR3 in amino acids: CASSHRDRSYNEQFF. CDR3 in DNA: TGTGCCAGCAGTCACCGGGACAGGTCCTACAATGAGCAGTTCTTC.

CDR3 bases: TGCAGCGTGAGCGCCAGTAAGCTCAACTATGGCTACACCTTC. As protein: CSVSASKLNYGYTF. The gene calls are TRBV29-1 and TRBJ1-2; the D is unclear. The CDR3 is 14 residues long. Trimming cost V 6 bases and J 2 bases, with 16 bases left between them. Germline CDR1 reads SQVTM; CDR2 reads ANQGSEA.

This chain uses TRBV10-3 with TRBJ1-2; the match to TRBD1 covers 7 bases. Trimming took 3 bases from V and 2 from J; bases not matched to a gene: 9. This CDR3 is 16 amino acids long. Germline CDR1 reads ENHRY; CDR2 reads SYGVKD. The CDR3 reads CAISEGFQGENYGYTF. DNA for the CDR3: TGTGCCATCAGTGAAGGCTTCCAGGGGGAAAACTATGGCTACACCTTC.

The J gene is TRBJ2-7, the V gene TRBV5-5; a weak D match, TRBD2 (6 bases). This CDR3 is built from 16 residues. Germline V lookup: CDR1 SGHKS, CDR2 YYEKEE (reference sequence). The germline V and J ends were trimmed by 4 bases and 3 bases, with 20 bases remaining between them. CDR3 sequence: CASSPGSGLEIYEQYF. DNA of the CDR3: TGTGCCAGCAGCCCGGGTTCGGGACTGGAAATCTACGAGCAGTACTTC.

V gene TRBV6-2 or TRBV6-3 combines with J gene TRBJ2-4, with a tentative D call TRBD2 (5 bases). From germline, CDR1 is MNHEY and CDR2 SVGEGT. CDR3 length equals 16 residues. The ends were cut back, 0 bases at V and 8 bases at J, with 17 bases in the middle. The CDR3 DNA reads as TGTGCCAGCAGTTACTCGAGTGGGAGCGGTCCAGACATTCAGTACTTC. It specifies CASSYSSGSGPDIQYF.

The chain links TRBV5-1 to TRBJ2-1, with D possibly matching TRBD1 (5 bases). Trimming removed 4 bases at V and 6 bases at J, with 17 bases between. Germline V lookup: CDR1 SGHRS, CDR2 YFSETQ. CDR3 size: 15 residues. The CDR3 is CASSPDIPIGNEQFF. The CDR3, as DNA: TGCGCCAGCAGCCCGGACATACCGATCGGCAATGAGCAGTTCTTC.

This chain uses TRBV7-9 with TRBJ1-4; no clear D gene. Germline V lookup: CDR1 SEHNR, CDR2 FQNEAQ (reference sequence). V was pared by 5 bases and J by 7 bases, with 26 bases between. This CDR3 region has 18 residues. CDR3 sequence reads: CASSRLGALVGISEKLFF. The CDR3 nucleotides are TGTGCCAGCAGCCGACTTGGTGCACTCGTTGGAATAAGTGAAAAACTGTTTTTT.

J is TRBJ1-2 and V is TRBV3-1 (or the pseudogene TRBV3-2); 11 nucleotides align to TRBD1. The germline V gene encodes CDR1 LGHDT and CDR2 YNNKEL (reference sequence). This CDR3 spans 14 amino acids. After removal of 1 base from V and 8 bases from J, the junction contained 3 bases not matched to a gene. CDR3 amino acids: CASSQGTGGYGYTF. The CDR3 DNA is TGTGCCAGCAGCCAAGGGACAGGGGGCTACGGCTACACCTTC.

The chain is built from TRBV7-9 and TRBJ1-2; 10 bases align to TRBD1. V was clipped by 3 bases and J by 2 bases; unmatched bases: 6. The CDR3 consists of 16 residues. From germline, CDR1 is SEHNR and CDR2 FQNEAQ (reference sequence). CDR3: CASSFTPGQGNYGYTF. The DNA for the CDR3 is TGTGCCAGCAGCTTCACCCCGGGACAGGGGAACTATGGCTACACCTTC.

The chain is built from TRBV3-1 (or the pseudogene TRBV3-2) and TRBJ2-1; 11 bases map to TRBD2. The V gene end was trimmed by 6 bases and the J gene end by 1 base; junction bases not matched to a gene: 14. This CDR3 is built from 19 residues. Germline CDR1 is LGHDT and CDR2 is YNNKEL (reference sequence). CDR3 protein: CASRPTFRPSGRSYNEQFF. The DNA of the CDR3 is TGTGCCAGCAGGCCAACTTTTCGACCTAGCGGGAGGTCCTACAATGAGCAGTTCTTC.

The chain joins TRBV24-1 to TRBJ1-2; 9 bases match TRBD1. V lost 10 bases to trimming and J lost 9 bases; unmatched junction nucleotides: 11. Germline-derived CDR1 and CDR2 are KGHDR and SFDVKD. CDR3 length: 13 residues. As DNA, the CDR3 is TGTGCCACAAGACCGGGACAGGGATCCCGCTACACCTTC. This gives the protein CATRPGQGSRYTF.

V gene TRBV20-1 combines with J gene TRBJ2-1, with TRBD2 as a possible D gene (6 bases). There are 13 residues in the CDR3. V was cut by 3 bases and J by 9 bases, with 15 bases left in between. Germline assignment: CDR1 DFQATT and CDR2 SNEGSKA (reference sequence). CDR3 in amino acids: CSASGLQEGEQFF. The CDR3 DNA is TGCAGTGCTAGTGGCTTGCAGGAGGGTGAGCAGTTCTTC.

This rearrangement joins TRBV7-2 to TRBJ2-1; D is perhaps TRBD2 (7 bases). Germline CDR1 SGHTA, CDR2 FQGNSA. Between the trimmed V and J ends, which lost 7 bases and 9 bases, there was a span of 16 bases. This CDR3 region has 13 residues. CDR3 in amino acids: CASTEGGPGEQFF. The CDR3 region has the DNA TGTGCCAGCACGGAGGGGGGGCCTGGTGAGCAGTTCTTC.

This clone has a handful of counts. Sequence at one end of the junction differs from germline and may be a read error. V and J are TRBV4-2 and TRBJ2-1, with D uncertain. The CDR3 spans 13 residues. Germline V gives CDR1 LGHNA, CDR2 YNFKEQ. The CDR3 DNA sequence: TGTGCCAGCAGCCAAGCGGAGACCAATCAGCAGTTCTTC. Its translation: CASSQAETNQQFF.

In DNA, the CDR3 is TGTGCCAGCAGCTTTGTCGTTCTGAACACTGAAGCTTTCTTT. Its translation: CASSFVVLNTEAFF. The rearrangement links TRBV12-1 to TRBJ1-1. TRBV12-1 is labeled a pseudogene. The CDR3 runs 14 residues.

The chain uses TRBV7-2 and TRBJ2-7, with D possibly being TRBD2 (6 bases). V was pared by 4 bases and J by 2 bases, with 12 bases between. Germline V gives CDR1 SGHTA, CDR2 FQGNSA. This CDR3 region has 14 residues. The CDR3 nucleotides are TGTGCCAGCAGCTCGGGACTTAGACCCTACGAGCAGTACTTC. Amino acid sequence: CASSSGLRPYEQYF.

This clone was counted only a few times. The rearrangement uses TRBV6-5 and TRBJ2-3; 7 nucleotides line up with TRBD1. The CDR3 is made up of 15 amino acids. The junction had 10 bases not matched to a gene; V was cut back by 7 bases and J by 3 bases. Germline-derived CDR1 and CDR2 are MNHEY and SVGAGI. For the CDR3, the DNA is TGTGCCAGCACCTTCCTGACAGGGACGACAGATACGCAGTATTTT. It codes for CASTFLTGTTDTQYF.

The rearrangement uses TRBV27 and TRBJ2-7; 7 nucleotides agree with TRBD2. CDR1 MNHEY and CDR2 SMNVEV come from the germline V gene (reference sequence). The CDR3 runs 14 residues. Trimming took 7 bases from V and 0 from J; bases not matched to a gene: 6. CDR3 in amino acids: CASNPRGDSYEQYF. CDR3 nucleotides: TGTGCCAGCAACCCCCGGGGGGACTCCTACGAGCAGTACTTC.

CDR3 loop: CASSYEQGPYSNQPQHF. In nucleotides, the CDR3 is TGTGCCAGCAGTTACGAACAGGGCCCTTATAGCAATCAGCCCCAGCATTTT. J is TRBJ1-5 and V is TRBV6-2 or TRBV6-3; maybe TRBD1 (6 bases). V was pared by 2 bases and J by 0 bases, with 14 bases between. CDR3 size: 17 residues. Germline loops: CDR1 MNHEY, CDR2 SVGEGT.

The V call is TRBV4-3, the J call TRBJ2-5; TRBD2 matches at 7 bases. Per germline, CDR1 LGHNA and CDR2 YSLEER. CDR3 size: 15 residues. The ends lost 3 bases at V and 2 bases at J; junction bases unmatched: 6. In DNA form, the CDR3 reads TGCGCCAGCAGCCAGGGACTAATCTTTCAAGAGACCCAGTACTTC. Protein product: CASSQGLIFQETQYF.

The chain couples TRBV18 to TRBJ2-1, with TRBD2 matching over 8 bases. The CDR3 loop spans 16 amino acids. CDR1 and CDR2 (germline): KGHSH, LQKENI. V gave up 4 bases and J gave up 4 bases; unmatched junction bases: 9. The CDR3 protein is CASSQSLRGAYNEQFF. For the CDR3, the DNA is TGTGCCAGCTCACAGAGTCTGCGGGGGGCATACAATGAGCAGTTCTTC.

The chain employs TRBV28 and TRBJ2-3; possible D gene TRBD1, 6 bases. Per the germline V gene, CDR1 is MDHEN and CDR2 is SYDVKM. CDR3 length: 16 residues. Between the trimmed V and J ends, which lost 2 bases and 4 bases, there was a span of 16 bases. For the CDR3, the DNA is TGTGCCAGCAGTTTACCCCACAGGGTTGGCGCAGATACGCAGTATTTT. Translating it yields CASSLPHRVGADTQYF.

This clone was recorded only once. J is TRBJ1-3 and V is TRBV30; D may be TRBD1 (5 bases). Germline CDR1 is GTSNPN and CDR2 is SVGIG (reference sequence). CDR3 length: 14 amino acids. CDR3 residues: CGMVPGGTGNTIYF. In DNA form, the CDR3 reads TGTGGAATGGTCCCGGGGGGGACTGGAAACACCATATATTTT. Full variable domain (remainder filled in from reference TRBV30 and TRBJ1-3): SQTIHQWPATLVQPVGSPLSLECTVEGTSNPNLYWYRQAAGRGLQLLFYSVGIGQISSEVPQNLSASRPQDRQFILSSKKLLLSDSGFYLCGMVPGGTGNTIYFGEGSWLTVV.